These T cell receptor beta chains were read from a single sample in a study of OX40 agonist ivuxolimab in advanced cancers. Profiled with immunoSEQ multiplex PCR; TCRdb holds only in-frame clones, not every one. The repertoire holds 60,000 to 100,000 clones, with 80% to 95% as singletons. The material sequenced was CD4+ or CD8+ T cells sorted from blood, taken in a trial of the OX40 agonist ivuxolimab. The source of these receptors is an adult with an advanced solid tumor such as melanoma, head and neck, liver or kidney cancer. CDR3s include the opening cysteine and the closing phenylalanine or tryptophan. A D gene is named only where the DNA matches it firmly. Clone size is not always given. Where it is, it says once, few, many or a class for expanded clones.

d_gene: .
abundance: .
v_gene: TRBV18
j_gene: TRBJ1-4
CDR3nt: TGTGCCAGCTCACCTACGAGGGGAACTAATGAAAAACTGTTTTTT
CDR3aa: CASSPTRGTNEKLFF

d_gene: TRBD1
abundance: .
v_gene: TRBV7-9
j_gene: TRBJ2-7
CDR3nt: TGTGCCAGCAGCTTAGCGGTACCAGGGACAGGCGACTACGAGCAGTACTTC
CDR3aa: CASSLAVPGTGDYEQYF

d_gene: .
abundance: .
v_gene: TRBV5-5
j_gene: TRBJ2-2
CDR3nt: TGTGCCAGCAGCACCACGGACCTTTACACCGGGGAGCTGTTTTTT
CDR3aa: CASSTTDLYTGELFF

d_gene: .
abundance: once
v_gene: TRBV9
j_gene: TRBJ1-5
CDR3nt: TGTGCCAGCAGCGTAGGACAAAGCAATCAGCCCCAGCATTTT
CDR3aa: CASSVGQSNQPQHF

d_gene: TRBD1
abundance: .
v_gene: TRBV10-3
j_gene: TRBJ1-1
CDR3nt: TGTGCCATCAGTCAAGACTACCGACAGGGATCGAACACTGAAGCTTTCTTT
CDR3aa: CAISQDYRQGSNTEAFF

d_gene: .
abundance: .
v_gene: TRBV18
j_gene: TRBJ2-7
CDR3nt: TGTGCCAGCTCACCCGGTCCCTACGAGCAGTACTTC
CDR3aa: CASSPGPYEQYF

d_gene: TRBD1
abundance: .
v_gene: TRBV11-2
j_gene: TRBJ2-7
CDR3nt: TGTGCCAGCAGCTTAAGTACAGGGGTCTCGTACGAGCAGTACTTC
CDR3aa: CASSLSTGVSYEQYF

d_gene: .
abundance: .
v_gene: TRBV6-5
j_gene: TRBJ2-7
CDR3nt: TGTGCCAGCAGTTACGGGGGGGCATCCTACGAGCAGTACTTC
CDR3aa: CASSYGGASYEQYF

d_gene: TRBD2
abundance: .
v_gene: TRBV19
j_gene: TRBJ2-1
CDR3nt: TGTGCCAGTAGTTGGCGACTAGCCGTTGAGCAGTTCTTC
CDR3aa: CASSWRLAVEQFF

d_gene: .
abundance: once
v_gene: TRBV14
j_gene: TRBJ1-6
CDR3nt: TGTGCCAGCAGCCACCAGAGGATCTATAATTCACCCCTCCACTTT
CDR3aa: CASSHQRIYNSPLHF

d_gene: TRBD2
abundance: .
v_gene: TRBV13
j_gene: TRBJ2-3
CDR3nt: TGTGCCAGCAGTATCCCGGGACTAGCGGGGGTCACAGATACGCAGTATTTT
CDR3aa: CASSIPGLAGVTDTQYF

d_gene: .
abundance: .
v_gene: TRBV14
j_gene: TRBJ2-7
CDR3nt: TGTGCCAGCAGCCAAAGGGGCACCTCCTACGAGCAGTACTTC
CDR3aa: CASSQRGTSYEQYF

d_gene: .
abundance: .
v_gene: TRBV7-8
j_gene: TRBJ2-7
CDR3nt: TGTGCCAGCACCGGAGTAGCTGTGGGATACTACGAGCAGTACTTC
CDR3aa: CASTGVAVGYYEQYF

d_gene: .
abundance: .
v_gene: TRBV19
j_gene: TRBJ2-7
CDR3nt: TGTGCCAGTAGTATAAATTCGAACAACGAGCAGTACTTC
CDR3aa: CASSINSNNEQYF

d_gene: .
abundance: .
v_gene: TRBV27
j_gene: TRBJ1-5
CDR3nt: TGTGCCAGCAGTTTCCCCCAAGCGCATCAGCCCCAGCATTTT
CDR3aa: CASSFPQAHQPQHF

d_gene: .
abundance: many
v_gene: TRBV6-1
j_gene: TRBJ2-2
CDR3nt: TGTGCCAGCAGTGAATCTGGGGGCACCGCCGGGGAGCTGTTTTTT
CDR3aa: CASSESGGTAGELFF

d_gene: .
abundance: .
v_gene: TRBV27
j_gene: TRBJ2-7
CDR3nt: TGTGCCAGCAGTTTATTTGGGGGCTACGAGCAGTACTTC
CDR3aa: CASSLFGGYEQYF

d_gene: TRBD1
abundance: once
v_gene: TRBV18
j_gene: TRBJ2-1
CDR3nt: TGTGCCAGCTCACCCACAGGGGGCTCCTACAATGAGCAGTTCTTC
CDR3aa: CASSPTGGSYNEQFF

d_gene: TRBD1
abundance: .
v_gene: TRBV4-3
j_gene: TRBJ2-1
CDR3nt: TGCGCCAGCAGCCAACCAACCTTAGGACAGGGGAAGAATGAGCAGTTCTTC
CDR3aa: CASSQPTLGQGKNEQFF

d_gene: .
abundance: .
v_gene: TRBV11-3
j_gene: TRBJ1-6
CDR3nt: TGTGCCAGCAGCTTGGGTAATTCACCCCTCCACTTT
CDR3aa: CASSLGNSPLHF

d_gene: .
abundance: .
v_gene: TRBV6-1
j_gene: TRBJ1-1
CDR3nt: TGTGCCAGCAGTGAAGCGCAAGTGAACACTGAAGCTTTCTTT
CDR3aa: CASSEAQVNTEAFF

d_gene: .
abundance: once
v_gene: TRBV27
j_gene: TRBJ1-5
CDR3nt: TGTGCCAGCAGTTCAGGGTGGAATAGCAATCAGCCCCAGCATTTT
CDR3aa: CASSSGWNSNQPQHF

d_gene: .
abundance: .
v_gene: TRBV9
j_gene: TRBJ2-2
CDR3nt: TGTGCCAGCAGCGTAGGCAACACCGGGGAGCTGTTTTTT
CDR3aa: CASSVGNTGELFF

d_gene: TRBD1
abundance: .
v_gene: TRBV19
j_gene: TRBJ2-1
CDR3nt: TGTGCCAGTAACACAGGGGCCCCCTACAATGAGCAGTTCTTC
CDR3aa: CASNTGAPYNEQFF

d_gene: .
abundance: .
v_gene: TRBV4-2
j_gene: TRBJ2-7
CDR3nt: TGTGCCAGCAGCCAAGAAAGGGGGACTTACGAGCAGTACTTC
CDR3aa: CASSQERGTYEQYF

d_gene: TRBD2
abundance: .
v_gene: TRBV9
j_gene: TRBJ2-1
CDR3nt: TGTGCCAGCCATGCGGGGGGAGACTCTTACAATGAGCAGTTCTTC
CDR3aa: CASHAGGDSYNEQFF

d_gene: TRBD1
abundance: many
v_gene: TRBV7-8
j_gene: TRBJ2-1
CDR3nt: TGTGCCAGCAGCGCACGCACGGGACAGATCTACAATGAGCAGTTCTTC
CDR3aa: CASSARTGQIYNEQFF